The clone carrying this T cell receptor beta chain was observed once. Its antigen remains unknown. The CDR3 consists of 13 residues. V was shortened by 0 bases and J by 8 bases, with 10 bases between the two germline ends. Germline V lookup: CDR1 SGHDT, CDR2 YYEEEE. The data are from a study of Ad26.COV2.S vaccination and SARS-CoV-2 variants. Study background: The trial was COV1001 and the donor's arm was Ad26.COV2.S. Study-wide findings and caveats: Vaccine recipients had higher spike-specific TCR breadth than placebo recipients. There was reportedly substantial breadth in spike-specific CD8+ and CD4+ T cell responses after vaccination.

The treatment is: over 15 received Ad26.COV2.S at low or high dose, single or two shots; roughly five received placebo; per-sample allocation not given. Samples analyzed were those drawn on day 63 after the first vaccine or placebo injection. The protocol was immunoSEQ multiplex PCR, while the TCRdb copy is restricted to in-frame clones and leaves out a portion. The data hold about 680,000 clones, with more than 70% observed a single time. This specimen consisted of peripheral blood, obtained in a trial of Ad26.COV2.S vaccine versus placebo. This TCR derives from a person aged 18-65 years who received the Ad26.COV2.S COVID-19 vaccine or a placebo. The J gene is TRBJ2-3, the V gene TRBV5-6; D call uncertain. The CDR3 DNA reads TGTGCCAGCAGCTTGGTGGATGCCGGTACGCAGTATTTT. Translated, it gives CASSLVDAGTQYF.